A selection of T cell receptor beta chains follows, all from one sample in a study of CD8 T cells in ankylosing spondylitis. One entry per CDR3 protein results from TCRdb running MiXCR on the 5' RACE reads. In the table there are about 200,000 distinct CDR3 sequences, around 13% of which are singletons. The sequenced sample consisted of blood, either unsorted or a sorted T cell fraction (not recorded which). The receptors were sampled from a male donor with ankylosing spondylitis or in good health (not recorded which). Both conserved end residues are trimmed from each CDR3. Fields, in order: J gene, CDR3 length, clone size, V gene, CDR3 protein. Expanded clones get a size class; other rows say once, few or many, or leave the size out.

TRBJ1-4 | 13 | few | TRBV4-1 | ASSFAYGRGEKLF
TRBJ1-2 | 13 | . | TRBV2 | ASGATGAPNYGYT
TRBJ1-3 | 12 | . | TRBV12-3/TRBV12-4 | ASDKTESGNTIY
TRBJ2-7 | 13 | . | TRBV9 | ASSVTSDPSYEQY
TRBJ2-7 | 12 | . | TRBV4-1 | ASSNQGAPYEQY
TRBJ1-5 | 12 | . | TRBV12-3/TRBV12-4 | ASNLGRDGQPQH
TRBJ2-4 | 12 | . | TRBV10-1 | ASSPTGEDNIQY
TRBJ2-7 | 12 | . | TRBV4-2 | ASSHLQGPYEQY
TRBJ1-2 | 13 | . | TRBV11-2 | ASSLSIGGDYGYT
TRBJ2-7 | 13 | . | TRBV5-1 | ASSLYGGSTYEQY
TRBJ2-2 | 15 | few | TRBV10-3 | AVFRLAGGARTGELF
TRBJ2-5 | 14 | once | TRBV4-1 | ASSRTSGGGGETQY
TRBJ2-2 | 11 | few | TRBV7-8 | AIISGNTGELF
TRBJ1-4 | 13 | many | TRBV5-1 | ASSSRAATNEKLF
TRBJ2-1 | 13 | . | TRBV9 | ASSDPGQGDNEQF
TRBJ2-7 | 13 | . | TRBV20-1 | SAKRPRTSGNEQY
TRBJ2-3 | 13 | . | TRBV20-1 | SARTREGRTDTQY
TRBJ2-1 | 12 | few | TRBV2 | ASILQGQGDEQF
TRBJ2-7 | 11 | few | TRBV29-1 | SVEYPDSYEQY
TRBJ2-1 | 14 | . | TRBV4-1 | ASSHTGDRAYNEQF
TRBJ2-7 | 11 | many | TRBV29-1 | SYRDRDAYEQY
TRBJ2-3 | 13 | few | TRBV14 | ASSQVGGKADTQY
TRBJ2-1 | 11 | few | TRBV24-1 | ATSSGTRNEQF
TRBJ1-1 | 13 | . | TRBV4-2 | ASSQGENSNTEAF
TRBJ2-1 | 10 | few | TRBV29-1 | SVEGEYNEQF
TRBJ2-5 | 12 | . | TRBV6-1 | ASRSPGLQETQY
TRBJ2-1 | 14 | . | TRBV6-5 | ASSYPGSGRVDEQF
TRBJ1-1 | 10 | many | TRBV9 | ASSGGGTEAF
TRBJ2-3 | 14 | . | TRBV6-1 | ASSEALGLAGAQQY
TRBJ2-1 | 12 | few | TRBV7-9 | ASSWKTSYNEQF
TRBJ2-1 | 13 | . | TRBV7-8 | ASTLWREGLDEQF
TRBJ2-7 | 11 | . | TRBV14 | ASSQARSYEQY
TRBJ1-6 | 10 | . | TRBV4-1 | ASSQDGRDRH
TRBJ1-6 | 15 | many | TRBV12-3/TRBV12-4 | ASSFRGLGGSNSPLH
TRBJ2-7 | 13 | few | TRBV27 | ASSLGGGLGYEQY